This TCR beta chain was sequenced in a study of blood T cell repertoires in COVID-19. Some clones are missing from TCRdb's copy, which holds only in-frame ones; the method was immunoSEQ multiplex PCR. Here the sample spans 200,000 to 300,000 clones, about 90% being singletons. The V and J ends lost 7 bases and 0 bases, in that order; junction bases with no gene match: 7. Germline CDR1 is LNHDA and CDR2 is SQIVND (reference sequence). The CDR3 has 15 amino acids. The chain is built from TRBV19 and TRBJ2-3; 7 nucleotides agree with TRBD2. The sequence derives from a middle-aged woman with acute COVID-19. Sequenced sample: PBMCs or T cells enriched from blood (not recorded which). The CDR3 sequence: CASKLSGASTDTQYF. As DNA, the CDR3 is TGTGCCAGTAAGTTGAGCGGGGCTAGCACAGATACGCAGTATTTT.